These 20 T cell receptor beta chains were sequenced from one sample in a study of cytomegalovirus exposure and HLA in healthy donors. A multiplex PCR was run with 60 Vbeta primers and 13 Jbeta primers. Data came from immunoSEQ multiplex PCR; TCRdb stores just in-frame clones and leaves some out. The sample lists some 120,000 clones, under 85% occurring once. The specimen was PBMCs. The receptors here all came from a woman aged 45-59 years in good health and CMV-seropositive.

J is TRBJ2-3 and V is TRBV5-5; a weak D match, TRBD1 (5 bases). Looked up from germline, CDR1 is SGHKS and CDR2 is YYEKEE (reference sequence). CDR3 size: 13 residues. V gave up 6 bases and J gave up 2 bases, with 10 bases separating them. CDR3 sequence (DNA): TGTGCCAGCATCATGACAGTCACAGATACGCAGTATTTT. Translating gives CASIMTVTDTQYF.

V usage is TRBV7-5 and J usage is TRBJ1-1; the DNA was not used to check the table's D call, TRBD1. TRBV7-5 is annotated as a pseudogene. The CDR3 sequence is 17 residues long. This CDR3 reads CVRSLGDRRPMNTEAFF. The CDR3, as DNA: TGTGTCAGAAGCTTAGGGGACAGGCGCCCGATGAACACTGAAGCTTTCTTT.

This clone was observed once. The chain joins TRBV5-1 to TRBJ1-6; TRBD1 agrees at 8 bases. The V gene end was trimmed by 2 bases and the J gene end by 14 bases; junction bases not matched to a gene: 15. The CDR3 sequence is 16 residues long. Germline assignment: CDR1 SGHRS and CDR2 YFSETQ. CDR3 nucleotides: TGCGCCAGCAGCTTTGGTCAGGGGGCGTCTCCACCAACCCTCCACTTT. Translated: CASSFGQGASPPTLHF.

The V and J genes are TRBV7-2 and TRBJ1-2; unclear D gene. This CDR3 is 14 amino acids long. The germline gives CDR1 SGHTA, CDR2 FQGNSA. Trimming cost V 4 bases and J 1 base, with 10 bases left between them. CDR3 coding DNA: TGTGCCAGCAGCTCTTCTCGGGGTAACTATGGCTACACCTTC. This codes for CASSSSRGNYGYTF. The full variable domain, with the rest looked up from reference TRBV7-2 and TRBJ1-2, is GAGVSQSPSNKVTEKGKDVELRCDPISGHTALYWYRQSLGQGLEFLIYFQGNSAPDKSGLPSDRFSAERTGGSVSTLTIQRTQQEDSAVYLCASSSSRGNYGYTFGSGTRLTVV.

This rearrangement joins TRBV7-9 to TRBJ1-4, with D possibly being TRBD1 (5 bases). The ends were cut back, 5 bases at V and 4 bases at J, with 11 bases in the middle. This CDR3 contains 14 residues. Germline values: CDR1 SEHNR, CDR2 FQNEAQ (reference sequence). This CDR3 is CASSADRDNEKLFF. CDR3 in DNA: TGTGCCAGCAGCGCCGACAGAGATAATGAAAAACTGTTTTTT.

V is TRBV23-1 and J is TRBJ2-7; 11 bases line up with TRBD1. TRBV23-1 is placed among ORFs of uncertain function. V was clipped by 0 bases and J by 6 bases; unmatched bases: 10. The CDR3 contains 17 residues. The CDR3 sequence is CASSQSGPDRGHFEQYF. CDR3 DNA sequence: TGCGCCAGCAGTCAATCGGGACCGGACAGGGGGCATTTCGAGCAGTACTTC.

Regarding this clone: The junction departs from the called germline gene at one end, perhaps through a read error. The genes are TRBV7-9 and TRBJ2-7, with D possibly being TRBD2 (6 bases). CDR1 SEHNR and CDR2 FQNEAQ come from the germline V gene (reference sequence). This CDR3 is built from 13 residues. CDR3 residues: CSSSGRDLSEQYF. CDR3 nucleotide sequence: TGTTCCAGCAGCGGCCGGGACTTAAGCGAGCAGTACTTC. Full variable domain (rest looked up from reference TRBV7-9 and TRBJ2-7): DTGVSQNPRHKITKRGQNVTFRCDPISEHNRLYWYRQTLGQGPEFLTYFQNEAQLEKSRLLSDRFSAERPKGSFSTLEIQRTEQGDSAMYLCSSSGRDLSEQYFGPGTRLTVT.

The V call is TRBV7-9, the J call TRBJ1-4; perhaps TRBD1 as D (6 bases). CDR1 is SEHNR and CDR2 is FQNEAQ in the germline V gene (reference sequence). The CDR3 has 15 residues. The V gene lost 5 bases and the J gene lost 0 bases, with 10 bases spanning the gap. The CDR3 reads CASSAWTATNEKLFF. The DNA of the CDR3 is TGTGCCAGCAGCGCCTGGACAGCAACTAATGAAAAACTGTTTTTT.

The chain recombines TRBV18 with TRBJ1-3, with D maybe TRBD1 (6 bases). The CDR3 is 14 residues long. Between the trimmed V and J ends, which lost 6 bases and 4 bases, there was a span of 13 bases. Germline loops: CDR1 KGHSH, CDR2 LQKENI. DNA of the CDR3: TGTGCCAGCTCGGTCCCACAGGGAGGAAACACCATATATTTT. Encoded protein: CASSVPQGGNTIYF.

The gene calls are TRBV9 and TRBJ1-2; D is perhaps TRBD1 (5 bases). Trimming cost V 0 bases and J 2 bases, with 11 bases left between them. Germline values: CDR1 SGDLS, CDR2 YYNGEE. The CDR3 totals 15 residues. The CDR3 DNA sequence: TGTGCCAGCAGCGTAGAAAACTCAGGGAACTATGGCTACACCTTC. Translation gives CASSVENSGNYGYTF.

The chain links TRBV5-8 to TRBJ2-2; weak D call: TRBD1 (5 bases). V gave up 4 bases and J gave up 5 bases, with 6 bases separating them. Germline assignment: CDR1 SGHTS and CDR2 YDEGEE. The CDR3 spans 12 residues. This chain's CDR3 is CASSRQTGELFF. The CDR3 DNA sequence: TGTGCCAGCAGCCGACAGACCGGGGAGCTGTTTTTT.

CDR3 nucleotides: TGTGCCAGCAGCTTGAGTGGTCGCGAAAAACTGTTTTTT. This codes for CASSLSGREKLFF. The V and J genes are TRBV6-1 and TRBJ1-4; unclear D gene. Trimming stripped 6 bases from V and 8 bases from J, with 13 bases between. The CDR3 has 13 residues. Germline CDR1 MNHNS, CDR2 SASEGT.

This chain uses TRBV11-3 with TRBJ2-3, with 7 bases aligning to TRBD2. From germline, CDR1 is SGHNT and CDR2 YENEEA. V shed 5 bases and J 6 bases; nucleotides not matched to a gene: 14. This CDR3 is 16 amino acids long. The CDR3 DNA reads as TGTGCCAGCAGCCACCGGGGGGTCGGTGTGCCCGATACGCAGTATTTT. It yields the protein CASSHRGVGVPDTQYF. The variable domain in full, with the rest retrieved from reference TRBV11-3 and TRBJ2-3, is EAGVVQSPRYKIIEKKQPVAFWCNPISGHNTLYWYLQNLGQGPELLIRYENEEAVDDSQLPKDRFSAERLKGVDSTLKIQPAELGDSAVYLCASSHRGVGVPDTQYFGPGTRLTVL.

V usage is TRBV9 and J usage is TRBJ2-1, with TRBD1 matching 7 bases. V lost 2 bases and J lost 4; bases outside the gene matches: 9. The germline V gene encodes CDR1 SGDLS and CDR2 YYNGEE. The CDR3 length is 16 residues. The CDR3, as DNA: TGTGCCAGCAGCGTGAGTACGGGACAGAAATACAATGAGCAGTTCTTC. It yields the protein CASSVSTGQKYNEQFF.

The CDR3: CASSPGQGSYGYTF. CDR3 DNA sequence: TGCGCCAGCAGCCCGGGACAGGGATCCTATGGCTACACCTTC. V is TRBV4-1 and J is TRBJ1-2; 9 bases match TRBD1. The CDR3 length is 14 residues. From germline, CDR1 is MGHRA and CDR2 YSYEKL. V was pared by 4 bases and J by 4 bases, with 4 bases of the junction left unmatched.

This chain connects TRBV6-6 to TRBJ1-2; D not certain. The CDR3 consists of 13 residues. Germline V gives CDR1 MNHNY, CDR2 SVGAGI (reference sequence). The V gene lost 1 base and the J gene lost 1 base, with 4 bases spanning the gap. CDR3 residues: CASSYYSNYGYTF. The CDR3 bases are TGTGCCAGCAGTTACTACAGTAACTATGGCTACACCTTC.

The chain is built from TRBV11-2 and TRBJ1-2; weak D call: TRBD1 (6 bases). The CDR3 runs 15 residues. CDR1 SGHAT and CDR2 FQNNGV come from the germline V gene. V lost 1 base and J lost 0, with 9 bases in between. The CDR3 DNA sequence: TGTGCCAGCAGCTTAGGCGACAGGACTAACTATGGCTACACCTTC. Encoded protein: CASSLGDRTNYGYTF.

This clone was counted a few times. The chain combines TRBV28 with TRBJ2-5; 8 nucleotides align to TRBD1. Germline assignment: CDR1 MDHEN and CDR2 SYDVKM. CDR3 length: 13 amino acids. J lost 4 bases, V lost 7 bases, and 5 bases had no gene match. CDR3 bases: TGTGCCAGCAACTTCAGGGGGCGAGAGACCCAGTACTTC. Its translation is CASNFRGRETQYF.

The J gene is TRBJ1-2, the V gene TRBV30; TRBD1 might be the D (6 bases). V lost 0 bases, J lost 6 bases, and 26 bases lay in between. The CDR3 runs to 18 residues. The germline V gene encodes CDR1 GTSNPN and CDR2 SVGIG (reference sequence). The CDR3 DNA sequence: TGTGCCTGGAGTGTACTTTGGGGGCTTTCCCCGACAGATGATGGCTACACCTTC. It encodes CAWSVLWGLSPTDDGYTF.

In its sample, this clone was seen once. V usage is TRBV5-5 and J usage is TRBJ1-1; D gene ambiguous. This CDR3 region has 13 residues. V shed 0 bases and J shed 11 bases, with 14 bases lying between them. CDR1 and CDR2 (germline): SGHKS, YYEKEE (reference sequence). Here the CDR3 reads CASSLVWHLGAFF. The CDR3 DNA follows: TGTGCCAGCAGCTTGGTCTGGCACCTCGGGGCTTTCTTT.